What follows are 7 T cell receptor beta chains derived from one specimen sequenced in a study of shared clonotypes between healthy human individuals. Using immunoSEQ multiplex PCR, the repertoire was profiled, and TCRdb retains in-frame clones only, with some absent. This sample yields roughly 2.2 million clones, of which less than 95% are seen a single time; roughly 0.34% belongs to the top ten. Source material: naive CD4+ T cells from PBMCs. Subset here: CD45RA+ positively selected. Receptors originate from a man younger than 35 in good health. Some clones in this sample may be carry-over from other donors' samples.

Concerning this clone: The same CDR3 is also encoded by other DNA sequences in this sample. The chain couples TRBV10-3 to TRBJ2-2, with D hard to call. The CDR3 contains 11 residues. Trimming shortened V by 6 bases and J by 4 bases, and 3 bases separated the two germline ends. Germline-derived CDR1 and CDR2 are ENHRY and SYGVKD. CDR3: CAIRGTGELFF. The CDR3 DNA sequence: TGTGCCATCAGGGGCACCGGGGAGCTGTTTTTT.

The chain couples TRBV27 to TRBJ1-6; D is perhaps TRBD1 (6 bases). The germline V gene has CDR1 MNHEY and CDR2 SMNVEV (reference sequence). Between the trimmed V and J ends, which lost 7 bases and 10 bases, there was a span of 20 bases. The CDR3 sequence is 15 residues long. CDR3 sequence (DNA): TGTGCCAGCAAGGGGGAGAGGGGCCTACGGTCACCCCTCCACTTT. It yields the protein CASKGERGLRSPLHF.

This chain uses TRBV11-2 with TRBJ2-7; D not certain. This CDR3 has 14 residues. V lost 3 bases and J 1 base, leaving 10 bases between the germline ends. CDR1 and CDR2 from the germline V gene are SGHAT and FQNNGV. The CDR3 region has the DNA TGTGCCAGCAGCTTTATGTGGGGATCCTACGAGCAGTACTTC. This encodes CASSFMWGSYEQYF. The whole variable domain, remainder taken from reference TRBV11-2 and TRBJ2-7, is EAGVAQSPRYKIIEKRQSVAFWCNPISGHATLYWYQQILGQGPKLLIQFQNNGVVDDSQLPKDRFSAERLKGVDSTLKIQPAKLEDSAVYLCASSFMWGSYEQYFGPGTRLTVT.

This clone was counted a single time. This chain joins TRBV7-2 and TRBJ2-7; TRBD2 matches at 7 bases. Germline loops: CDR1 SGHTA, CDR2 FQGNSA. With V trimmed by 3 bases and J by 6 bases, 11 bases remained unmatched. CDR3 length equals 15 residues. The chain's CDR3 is CASSFFGGSLIEQYF. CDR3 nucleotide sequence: TGTGCCAGCAGCTTTTTCGGCGGGAGTCTTATCGAGCAGTACTTC.

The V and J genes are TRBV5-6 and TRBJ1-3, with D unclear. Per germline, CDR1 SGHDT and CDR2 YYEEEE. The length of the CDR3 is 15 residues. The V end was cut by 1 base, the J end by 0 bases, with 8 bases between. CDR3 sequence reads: CASSLRRSSGNTIYF. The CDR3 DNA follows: TGTGCCAGCAGCTTGCGCAGGAGCTCTGGAAACACCATATATTTT.

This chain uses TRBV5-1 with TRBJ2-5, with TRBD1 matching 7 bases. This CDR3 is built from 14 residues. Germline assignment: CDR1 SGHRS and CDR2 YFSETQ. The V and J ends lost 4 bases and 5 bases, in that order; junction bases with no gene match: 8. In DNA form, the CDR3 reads TGCGCCAGCAGCGCCCAGGGGGACAGCGAGACCCAGTACTTC. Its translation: CASSAQGDSETQYF. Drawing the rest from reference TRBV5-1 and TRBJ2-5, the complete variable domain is KAGVTQTPRYLIKTRGQQVTLSCSPISGHRSVSWYQQTPGQGLQFLFEYFSETQRNKGNFPGRFSGRQFSNSRSEMNVSTLELGDSALYLCASSAQGDSETQYFGPGTRLLVL.

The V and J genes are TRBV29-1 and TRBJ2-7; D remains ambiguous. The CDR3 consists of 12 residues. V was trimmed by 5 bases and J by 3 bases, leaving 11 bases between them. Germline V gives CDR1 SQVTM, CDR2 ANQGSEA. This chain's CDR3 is CSVSTGVYEQYF. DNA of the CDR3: TGCAGCGTTTCGACGGGCGTCTACGAGCAGTACTTC.